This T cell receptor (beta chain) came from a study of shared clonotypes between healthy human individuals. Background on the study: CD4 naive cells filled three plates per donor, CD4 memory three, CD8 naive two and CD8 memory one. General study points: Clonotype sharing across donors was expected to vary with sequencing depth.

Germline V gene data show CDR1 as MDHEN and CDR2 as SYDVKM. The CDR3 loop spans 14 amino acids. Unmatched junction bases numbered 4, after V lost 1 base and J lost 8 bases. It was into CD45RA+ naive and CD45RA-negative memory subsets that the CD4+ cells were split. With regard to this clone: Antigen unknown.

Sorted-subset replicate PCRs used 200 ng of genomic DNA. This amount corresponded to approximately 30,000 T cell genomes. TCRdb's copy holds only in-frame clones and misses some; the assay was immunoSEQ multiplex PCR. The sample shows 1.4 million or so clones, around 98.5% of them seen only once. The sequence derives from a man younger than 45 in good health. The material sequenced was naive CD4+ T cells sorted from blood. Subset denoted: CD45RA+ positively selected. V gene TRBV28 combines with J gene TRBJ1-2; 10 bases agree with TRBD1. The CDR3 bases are TGTGCCAGCAGTTTATCGACAGGGGGCAGAGGCTACACCTTC. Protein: CASSLSTGGRGYTF.